The 24 T cell receptor beta chains given below trace back to one sample, sequenced in a study of cytomegalovirus exposure and HLA in healthy donors. PCR was performed using 60 Vbeta and 13 Jbeta primers. The method was immunoSEQ multiplex PCR; TCRdb's version includes in-frame clones alone and lacks a portion of them. Here the sample spans 120,000 to 150,000 clones, 50% to 75% being singletons. Sequencing used PBMCs. The source of these receptors is a woman younger than 45 in good health and CMV-seropositive.

This clone was seen a few times. The chain joins TRBV10-3 to TRBJ2-3, with 7 bases identical to TRBD1. The CDR3 is made up of 13 amino acids. J lost 2 bases, V lost 6 bases, and 2 bases had no gene match. Germline V gene data show CDR1 as ENHRY and CDR2 as SYGVKD. The CDR3 bases are TGTGCCATCAGGACAGGGATCACAGATACGCAGTATTTT. It specifies CAIRTGITDTQYF.

This chain joins TRBV29-1 and TRBJ2-3; D may be TRBD2 (5 bases). Trimming removed 6 bases from V and 4 bases from J, with 11 bases in between. The CDR3 is made up of 12 amino acids. Per germline, CDR1 SQVTM and CDR2 ANQGSEA. The CDR3 sequence is CSVLEGADTQYF. The CDR3 coding sequence is TGCAGCGTACTCGAGGGAGCAGATACGCAGTATTTT.

This rearrangement joins TRBV9 to TRBJ2-2; D is possibly TRBD2 (5 bases). V shed 3 bases and J shed 8 bases, with 17 bases lying between them. Germline V gene lookup returns CDR1 SGDLS and CDR2 YYNGEE. The CDR3 extends over 15 amino acids. DNA of the CDR3: TGTGCCAGCAGCGGGCCCGGCTCCTCGGGGGGGGAGCTGTTTTTT. Its translation: CASSGPGSSGGELFF.

J is TRBJ1-3 and V is TRBV27, with D maybe TRBD1 (5 bases). Germline V gives CDR1 MNHEY, CDR2 SMNVEV (reference sequence). This CDR3 is 15 amino acids long. V lost 5 bases, J lost 0 bases, and 11 bases lay in between. The CDR3 reads CASSQGPSSGNTIYF. Here the CDR3 DNA reads TGTGCCAGCAGTCAGGGTCCAAGCTCTGGAAACACCATATATTTT.

The J gene is TRBJ1-2, the V gene TRBV6-5, with a possible D match to TRBD1 (6 bases). V lost 6 bases and J 4 bases, leaving 18 bases between the germline ends. Germline CDR1 and CDR2: MNHEY and SVGAGI. This CDR3 is 15 amino acids long. The CDR3 loop is CASRPTGLGSYGYTF. CDR3 in DNA: TGTGCCAGCAGACCCACAGGGTTGGGTAGCTATGGCTACACCTTC.

The rearrangement uses TRBV5-6 and TRBJ1-1; D is perhaps TRBD1 (6 bases). In germline, CDR1 is SGHDT, CDR2 YYEEEE. The V and J ends lost 0 bases and 4 bases respectively, with 13 bases between them. This CDR3 contains 15 residues. CDR3 sequence: CASSLVAGASTEAFF. The DNA of the CDR3 is TGTGCCAGCAGCTTGGTGGCAGGGGCGAGCACTGAAGCTTTCTTT.

This chain links TRBV13 with TRBJ1-1; 9 bases map to TRBD1. This CDR3 region has 14 residues. Per the germline V gene, CDR1 is PRHDT and CDR2 is FYEKMQ (reference sequence). V dropped 5 bases and J dropped 8; count of bases not matched to a gene: 9. CDR3 bases: TGTGCCAGCAGCCCCAGGGACAGGGAAGTGGAAGCTTTCTTT. Translating gives CASSPRDREVEAFF.

CDR3 DNA: TGTGCCAGCACGGGGGGGAGCTCCTACGAGCAGTACTTC. This sequence encodes CASTGGSSYEQYF. This chain links TRBV5-6 with TRBJ2-5; the match to TRBD2 covers 8 bases. With the DNA end fitting TRBJ2-7 better, the J assignment may be wrong. The CDR3 sequence is 13 residues long. Germline CDR1 and CDR2: SGHDT and YYEEEE.

This clone showed up just once. The rearrangement uses TRBV5-1 and TRBJ1-1; possibly TRBD1 for D (6 bases). V dropped 2 bases and J dropped 3 bases, with 11 bases sitting between them. Germline V gene sequence: CDR1 SGHRS, CDR2 YFSETQ. This CDR3 is 14 amino acids long. The CDR3 DNA follows: TGCGCCAGCAGCTTACAGGGTTTCGACACTGAAGCTTTCTTT. It yields the protein CASSLQGFDTEAFF.

V is TRBV7-6 and J is TRBJ2-1, with 7 nucleotides matching TRBD2. CDR3 length: 15 amino acids. CDR1 and CDR2 from the germline V gene are SGHVS and FNYEAQ. J was trimmed by 6 bases and V by 5 bases; bases with no gene match: 10. In nucleotides, the CDR3 is TGTGCCAGCAGCGAACTAGCGTATAAGGGCAATGAGCAGTTCTTC. Amino acid sequence: CASSELAYKGNEQFF. The entire variable domain, with the rest obtained from reference TRBV7-6 and TRBJ2-1, is as follows: GAGVSQSPRYKVTKRGQDVALRCDPISGHVSLYWYRQALGQGPEFLTYFNYEAQQDKSGLPNDRFSAERPEGSISTLTIQRTEQRDSAMYRCASSELAYKGNEQFFGPGTRLTVL.

This sequence joins TRBV11-1 and TRBJ2-7; D possibly corresponds to TRBD2 (5 bases). Germline CDR1 is SGHAT and CDR2 is FQDESV (reference sequence). This CDR3 comprises 14 residues. Deletions cut 1 base from V and 1 base from J, with 8 bases between. The CDR3 nucleotides are TGTGCCAGCAGCTTAGGAAGGGAGTCCTACGAGCAGTACTTC. Encoded protein: CASSLGRESYEQYF.

Here the CDR3 reads CASSSHRRGGTDTQYF. CDR3 coding DNA: TGTGCCAGCAGCTCCCACCGGAGGGGAGGCACAGATACGCAGTATTTT. The V call is TRBV9, the J call TRBJ2-3; D is possibly TRBD2 (6 bases). The CDR3 is made up of 16 amino acids. V was pared by 4 bases and J by 1 base, with 16 bases between. From germline, CDR1 is SGDLS and CDR2 YYNGEE.

This clone was picked up a small number of times. The chain is built from TRBV7-2 and TRBJ1-1, with D unresolved. Germline V gives CDR1 SGHTA, CDR2 FQGNSA. This CDR3 spans 13 amino acids. With 5 bases removed from V and 1 base from J, the gap between germline ends came to 8 bases. Written as DNA, the CDR3 is TGTGCCAGCAGCCAACAAACGAACACTGAAGCTTTCTTT. The encoded protein is CASSQQTNTEAFF.

This clone has more than one count but fewer than ten. The genes are TRBV15 and TRBJ1-4; D is perhaps TRBD1 (5 bases). CDR1 and CDR2 from the germline V gene are LNHNV and YYDKDF (reference sequence). The V and J ends lost 2 bases and 3 bases respectively, with 7 bases between them. The CDR3 sequence is 14 residues long. CDR3 bases: TGTGCCACCAGCAGACAGGGTTCTAATGAAAAACTGTTTTTT. It translates to CATSRQGSNEKLFF.

This chain links TRBV6-5 with TRBJ1-3, with a tentative D call TRBD1 (5 bases). The ends were cut back, 6 bases at V and 6 bases at J, with 15 bases in the middle. Germline V gives CDR1 MNHEY, CDR2 SVGAGI. This CDR3 is built from 14 residues. The CDR3 region is CASRPPGVANTIYF. CDR3 in DNA: TGTGCCAGCAGGCCCCCGGGGGTTGCAAACACCATATATTTT.

The chain carries TRBV4-1 and TRBJ2-1, with TRBD2 matching 10 bases. The CDR3 has 17 residues. V trimming: 1 base; J trimming: 4 bases; junction bases outside the gene matches: 7. Germline values: CDR1 MGHRA, CDR2 YSYEKL. The CDR3 loop is CASSQGTSGDRYNEQFF. DNA of the CDR3: TGCGCCAGCAGCCAAGGGACTAGCGGAGACCGTTACAATGAGCAGTTCTTC.

The rearrangement joins TRBV9 to TRBJ2-1; 10 nucleotides match TRBD2. This CDR3 spans 16 amino acids. J was trimmed by 0 bases and V by 3 bases; bases with no gene match: 3. CDR1 and CDR2 from the germline V gene are SGDLS and YYNGEE. The CDR3 region is CASSGGLATSYNEQFF. The CDR3 nucleotides are TGTGCCAGCAGCGGGGGACTAGCGACCTCCTACAATGAGCAGTTCTTC.

This clone was seen only a few times. V is TRBV19 and J is TRBJ1-3; D call uncertain. The CDR3 totals 15 residues. Germline lookup yields CDR1 LNHDA and CDR2 SQIVND (reference sequence). V lost 6 bases, J lost 0 bases, and 12 bases lay in between. The CDR3 bases are TGTGCCAGTAGAAGAATAGTTGGCTCTGGAAACACCATATATTTT. The encoded protein is CASRRIVGSGNTIYF.

This sequence joins TRBV28 and TRBJ2-4; the match to TRBD1 covers 11 bases. CDR1 is MDHEN and CDR2 is SYDVKM in the germline V gene. The CDR3 extends over 20 amino acids. V shed 8 bases and J 3 bases; nucleotides not matched to a gene: 21. Here the CDR3 reads CASASPGTGGSAWDKNIQYF. In DNA form, the CDR3 reads TGTGCCAGCGCATCCCCCGGGACAGGGGGTTCCGCTTGGGACAAAAACATTCAGTACTTC. Together with reference TRBV28 and TRBJ2-4, the CDR3 gives the full variable domain: DVKVTQSSRYLVKRTGEKVFLECVQDMDHENMFWYRQDPGLGLRLIYFSYDVKMKEKGDIPEGYSVSREKKERFSLILESASTNQTSMYLCASASPGTGGSAWDKNIQYFGAGTRLSVL.

The rearrangement uses TRBV10-3 and TRBJ2-2, with TRBD2 identical over 9 bases. Germline V CDR1 and CDR2: ENHRY, SYGVKD. The CDR3 is 13 residues long. V shed 10 bases, J shed 3 bases, and the junction held 3 bases outside the gene matches. This CDR3 reads CANSGGDTGELFF. The CDR3 DNA follows: TGTGCCAATAGCGGGGGAGACACCGGGGAGCTGTTTTTT.

The CDR3 here is CASNGGDGTGELFF. DNA for the CDR3: TGTGCCAGCAACGGAGGTGACGGCACCGGGGAGCTGTTTTTT. V usage is TRBV9 and J usage is TRBJ2-2; TRBD2 might be the D (5 bases). Trimming took off 6 bases at V and 4 bases at J, with 13 bases between the two ends. This CDR3 is built from 14 residues. Germline CDR1 and CDR2: SGDLS and YYNGEE.

This clone appeared a few times. CDR3 amino acids: CASSALGRGLDGYTF. The CDR3 nucleotides are TGTGCCAGTAGTGCCCTGGGCAGGGGGCTGGATGGCTACACCTTC. The chain carries TRBV19 and TRBJ1-2; 8 nucleotides align to TRBD1. Per the germline V gene, CDR1 is LNHDA and CDR2 is SQIVND (reference sequence). Losses at the gene ends were 5 bases for V and 6 bases for J; bases not matched to a gene: 11. This CDR3 is built from 15 residues.

This chain joins TRBV10-3 and TRBJ2-5; D is uncertain. The J call may be mistaken, given a closer DNA end match to TRBJ2-7. Per germline, CDR1 ENHRY and CDR2 SYGVKD. CDR3 size: 11 residues. The CDR3 DNA follows: TGTGCCATCAGTGTGGGCTACGAGCAGTACTTC. Encoded protein: CAISVGYEQYF.

This rearrangement joins TRBV5-1 to TRBJ2-7; perhaps TRBD1 as D (6 bases). V was trimmed by 3 bases and J by 6 bases, leaving 10 bases between them. Germline assignment: CDR1 SGHRS and CDR2 YFSETQ. The CDR3 has 12 amino acids. The CDR3 DNA reads TGCGCCAGCAGCTACGGGACACTCGAGCAGTACTTC. Protein sequence: CASSYGTLEQYF.